The source of this T cell receptor beta chain is a study of T cells in Graves' hyperthyroidism and ophthalmopathy. In making diagnoses, clinical symptoms, serum thyroxine and TRAb, thyroid ultrasound and orbital computed tomography were all used. The table lists this clonotype with many counts. The antigen is undetermined. V lost 5 bases and J lost 4, with 20 bases in between. The CDR3 runs 17 residues. Germline V gene data show CDR1 as ENHRY and CDR2 as SYGVKD. The study's findings and limits: Most expanded thyroid clonotypes above 0.001 also appeared in blood.

Amplification of TCR beta CDR3 regions used RNA as the template. The TCR CDR3 first-round RT-PCR relied on the HTBI primer set. TCRdb re-derived calls from the multiplex PCR reads in MiXCR, one entry per CDR3 protein. The sample holds 600,000 to 750,000 distinct CDR3 sequences, 17% seen once. Specimen: blood. The clonotype originates from a man aged 50 to 59 with Graves' hyperthyroidism. The V call is TRBV10-3, the J call TRBJ2-2, with D maybe TRBD1 (5 bases). The CDR3 coding sequence is TGTGCCATCAGTCGCAGCCAGGGCGGAAGGAGCACCGGGGAGCTGTTTTTT. This sequence encodes CAISRSQGGRSTGELFF.